These T cell receptor beta chains were read from a single sample in a study of T-cell reconstitution after alpha-beta-depleted transplantation in children. A single record per CDR3 protein comes from TCRdb applying MiXCR to the PCR reads. This table has over 200,000 distinct CDR3 sequences, about 9.2% appearing once. The sample here was PBMCs from the stem cell graft donor, taken from the stem cell graft. The receptors shown here come from a human donor who donated a stem cell graft to a child with acute lymphoblastic leukemia. Both conserved end residues are part of each CDR3. A D gene is named only where the DNA matches it firmly.

V gene	J gene	D gene	CDR3 protein
TRBV20-1	TRBJ2-4	NA	CSWGDGAKNIQYF
TRBV7-8	TRBJ2-1	TRBD2	CASSYGTISSHEQFF
TRBV5-1	TRBJ1-1	NA	CASAELSSLNTEAFF
TRBV6-5	TRBJ1-2	NA	CASSHYREQSGYTF
TRBV6-2/TRBV6-3	TRBJ2-1	NA	CASSSLATGEQFF
TRBV9	TRBJ2-7	NA	CASSPSAGPYEQYF
TRBV20-1	TRBJ2-5	NA	CSARGARGFGETQYF
TRBV27	TRBJ2-5	TRBD1	CASSSGGQGAGKTQYF
TRBV5-1	TRBJ1-1	TRBD1	CASSTRQGIGTEAFF
TRBV20-1	TRBJ1-4	NA	CSAVDSTASIRNEKLFF
TRBV14	TRBJ2-7	NA	CASSRQEWFGFLNSYEQYF
TRBV4-3	TRBJ2-5	NA	CASSQGGRTTQETQYF
TRBV20-1	TRBJ2-5	TRBD1	CSAREGQGPQETQYF
TRBV3-1	TRBJ2-3	NA	CASSPISGPDTQYF
TRBV7-2	TRBJ1-5	NA	CASSYRGNQPQHF
TRBV7-9	TRBJ2-1	TRBD2	CASSLGLGGNEQFF
TRBV5-1	TRBJ2-5	NA	CASSPSVRQETQYF
TRBV20-1	TRBJ2-7	NA	CSAREGFSYEQYF
TRBV7-2	TRBJ1-2	NA	CASSSSGRTASYGYTF
TRBV6-2/TRBV6-3	TRBJ1-1	TRBD1	CASRGQGGMNTEAFF
TRBV20-1	TRBJ2-7	NA	CSARSTGYEQYF
TRBV21-1	TRBJ1-2	NA	CASSKVQRGLFSDQTVYGYTF
TRBV20-1	TRBJ2-3	TRBD2	CSAVRGSIDTQYF
TRBV11-2	TRBJ1-5	NA	CASSLGTALNQPQHF
TRBV6-5	TRBJ2-7	NA	CASRLVWGDEQYF
TRBV7-6	TRBJ1-1	NA	CASSLAHATEAFF
TRBV5-1	TRBJ2-7	NA	CASSLDRAGPYEQYF
TRBV20-1	TRBJ2-7	NA	CSAKIGGELDEQYF